This is a list of T cell receptor beta chains from one sample in a study of blood T cell repertoires in COVID-19. Clones were read by immunoSEQ multiplex PCR, and TCRdb kept only the in-frame ones, dropping some. The table includes around 120,000 clones, about four fifths detected once. The sample taken for sequencing was peripheral blood. These receptors were obtained from a man aged 70 or older with acute or convalescent COVID-19. The CDR3 runs from the conserved cysteine through the conserved F or W. A D gene is named only where the DNA matches it firmly. Only some rows state a clone size, as once, few, many or a class for expanded clones.

TRBV10-3	NA	TRBJ1-1	NA	TGTGCCATCAGTGGCACCGGGAAGAACACTGAAGCTTTCTTT	CAISGTGKNTEAFF
TRBV7-8	once	TRBJ1-1	TRBD1	TGTGCCAGCAGCCAGGGACAGGGGCGAACTACTGAAGCTTTCTTT	CASSQGQGRTTEAFF
TRBV7-3	NA	TRBJ2-1	TRBD1	TGTGCCAGCAGCACGGGACAGGGTAAGCAGTTCTTC	CASSTGQGKQFF
TRBV29-1	NA	TRBJ2-3	TRBD1	TGCAGCCCCTGGACAGGGACAGATACGCAGTATTTT	CSPWTGTDTQYF
TRBV5-1	NA	TRBJ1-2	TRBD1	TGCGCCAGCAGCTTGGAATGGGACAGGGGCCGCCTAACCTTC	CASSLEWDRGRLTF
TRBV7-2	few	TRBJ1-2	TRBD1	TGTGCCAGCAGCCCCGACAGGGTAGCTAACTATGGCTACACCTTC	CASSPDRVANYGYTF
TRBV6-5	NA	TRBJ1-1	NA	TGTGCCAGCAGTTACGCCAGGGTGAACACTGAAGCTTTCTTT	CASSYARVNTEAFF
TRBV5-1	NA	TRBJ1-4	NA	TGCGCCAGCAGCTTGGAAGGGGCGACAACTAATGAAAAACTGTTTTTT	CASSLEGATTNEKLFF
TRBV7-2	NA	TRBJ2-3	TRBD2	TGTGCCAGCAGCCCCCTAGCGGGGGATCAGGATACGCAGTATTTT	CASSPLAGDQDTQYF
TRBV6-1	NA	TRBJ1-1	NA	TGTGCCAGCAGTGAGGTCGACAGTGAAGCTTTCTTT	CASSEVDSEAFF
TRBV6-5	NA	TRBJ2-1	TRBD1	TGTGCCACCCGGCTTGCGGGACAGGGACACAATGAGCAGTTCTTC	CATRLAGQGHNEQFF
TRBV29-1	NA	TRBJ1-1	TRBD1	TGCAGCGCGCGGGACAGGGATGTGAACACTGAAGCTTTCTTT	CSARDRDVNTEAFF
TRBV7-2	NA	TRBJ2-2	NA	TGTGCCAGCAGCCCGACTAGGGACACCGGGGAGCTGTTTTTT	CASSPTRDTGELFF
TRBV5-5	NA	TRBJ2-4	NA	TGTGCCAGCTCCGGGACACAGGAACGCAAAAACATTCAGTACTTC	CASSGTQERKNIQYF
TRBV19	NA	TRBJ2-4	NA	TGTGCCAGTACCGGGCCGGGCGTCCGGGGCAAAAACATTCAGTACTTC	CASTGPGVRGKNIQYF
TRBV9	NA	TRBJ1-6	NA	TGTGCCAGCAGCGTAGGTGGGAGCTCCTATAATTCACCCCTCCACTTT	CASSVGGSSYNSPLHF
TRBV5-5	NA	TRBJ2-5	NA	TGTGCCAGCAGCTTGGACGGGGGAAGGGGTCAAGAGACCCAGTACTTC	CASSLDGGRGQETQYF
TRBV4-2	NA	TRBJ1-3	TRBD1	TGTGCCAGCAGCCCAGAGCCACAGGGGGCGCCTGGAAACACCATATATTTT	CASSPEPQGAPGNTIYF